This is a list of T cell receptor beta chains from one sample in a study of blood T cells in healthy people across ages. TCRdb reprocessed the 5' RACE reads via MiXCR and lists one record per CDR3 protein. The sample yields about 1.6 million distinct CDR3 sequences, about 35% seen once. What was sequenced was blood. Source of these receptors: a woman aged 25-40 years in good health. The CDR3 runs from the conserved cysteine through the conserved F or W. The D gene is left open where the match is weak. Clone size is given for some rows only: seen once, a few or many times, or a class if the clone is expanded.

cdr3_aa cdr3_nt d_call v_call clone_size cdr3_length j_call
CSARDGTSGNEQFF TGCAGTGCTAGAGACGGGACTAGCGGGAATGAGCAGTTCTTC TRBD2 TRBV20-1 - 14 TRBJ2-1
CASNRGDLTGELFF TGTGCCAGCAACAGGGGAGATCTCACCGGGGAGCTGTTTTTT TRBD1 TRBV27 - 14 TRBJ2-2
CASTASGGPGFNEQFF TGTGCCAGCACTGCTAGCGGGGGCCCTGGATTCAATGAGCAGTTCTTC TRBD2 TRBV9 few 16 TRBJ2-1
CASSRLTSGNEQFF TGTGCCAGCAGCCGGCTGACTAGCGGCAATGAGCAGTTCTTC TRBD2 TRBV14 few 14 TRBJ2-1
CAWSEGRETQYF TGTGCCTGGAGTGAAGGAAGAGAGACCCAGTACTTC - TRBV30 - 12 TRBJ2-5
CASSPGAGGSSAFF TGTGCCAGCAGCCCTGGGGCAGGCGGGTCTTCAGCTTTCTTT - TRBV7-3 - 14 TRBJ1-1
CASSPSRDAYEQYF TGTGCCAGCAGCCCAAGCCGGGACGCCTACGAGCAGTACTTC - TRBV13 few 14 TRBJ2-7
CSARDIAGRFYEQYF TGCAGTGCTAGAGATATAGCGGGTCGCTTCTACGAGCAGTACTTC TRBD2 TRBV20-1 few 15 TRBJ2-7
CASSEAMTGFNEQYF TGTGCCAGCAGTGAAGCAATGACAGGGTTCAACGAGCAGTACTTC TRBD1 TRBV6-1 - 15 TRBJ2-7
CASSLFQEEVETQYF TGTGCCAGCAGTTTATTTCAGGAGGAGGTGGAGACCCAGTACTTC - TRBV12-3/TRBV12-4 - 15 TRBJ2-5
CASSPNTGYQETQYF TGCGCCAGCAGCCCCAACACAGGGTACCAAGAGACCCAGTACTTC - TRBV4-1 few 15 TRBJ2-5
CAISERPGKNTEAFF TGTGCCATCAGTGAACGGCCAGGGAAGAACACTGAAGCTTTCTTT - TRBV10-3 - 15 TRBJ1-1
CAISRGGESNQPQHF TGTGCCATCAGCCGGGGAGGGGAAAGCAATCAGCCCCAGCATTTT - TRBV10-3 - 15 TRBJ1-5
CASSLGEGTYNSPLHF TGTGCCAGCAGCCTAGGCGAGGGCACCTATAATTCACCCCTCCACTTT - TRBV5-5 few 16 TRBJ1-6
CASSYSRGDYGYTF TGTGCCAGCAGTTACTCGAGGGGAGACTATGGCTACACCTTC - TRBV6-5 - 14 TRBJ1-2
CSVGQSHTGELFF TGCAGCGTAGGACAGAGCCACACCGGGGAGCTGTTTTTT - TRBV29-1 - 13 TRBJ2-2
CASSPIWGDMQYF TGTGCCAGCAGCCCGATTTGGGGAGATATGCAGTATTTT - TRBV12-3/TRBV12-4 - 13 TRBJ2-3
CASSYSRDRGQVEQFF TGTGCCAGCAGTTACTCGCGAGACAGGGGGCAGGTTGAGCAGTTCTTC TRBD1 TRBV6-5 once 16 TRBJ2-1
CASSKPGAYIPYF TGTGCCAGCAGCAAACCGGGGGCCTACATTCCGTACTTC - TRBV7-3 few 13 TRBJ2-4
CASRTGDGYTF TGTGCCAGCAGGACAGGGGATGGCTACACCTTC TRBD1 TRBV7-9 many 11 TRBJ1-2
CASSSTSGGCVKETQYF TGTGCCAGCAGCTCGACTAGCGGGGGGTGTGTGAAAGAGACCCAGTACTTC TRBD2 TRBV6-4 many 17 TRBJ2-5
CASSLPYNLGSGYEQYF TGTGCCAGCAGTTTACCCTACAACCTCGGGAGTGGCTACGAGCAGTACTTC - TRBV28 - 17 TRBJ2-7
CATSGQPSSGANVLTF TGTGCCACCTCCGGACAGCCCAGCTCTGGGGCCAACGTCCTGACTTTC - TRBV10-3 many 16 TRBJ2-6
CSARNQVYEQYF TGCAGTGCTAGAAATCAGGTCTACGAGCAGTACTTC - TRBV20-1 few 12 TRBJ2-7
CASTETGTGGVSYTF TGTGCCAGCACCGAAACCGGGACAGGGGGCGTGAGCTACACCTTC TRBD1 TRBV2 - 15 TRBJ1-2
CASEFSGGLDNEQFF TGTGCCAGCGAATTTAGCGGGGGGCTTGACAATGAGCAGTTCTTC TRBD2 TRBV6-1 - 15 TRBJ2-1
CSAREAGLAHSWQYF TGCAGTGCTAGAGAGGCGGGACTAGCCCATTCGTGGCAGTACTTC TRBD2 TRBV20-1 few 15 TRBJ2-4
CASSPRTGSRATNEKLFF TGTGCCAGCAGCCCTCGTACAGGGAGCCGTGCAACTAATGAAAAACTGTTTTTT - TRBV11-2 - 18 TRBJ1-4
CASSPDSEGTGANVLTF TGCGCCAGCAGTCCCGACAGTGAGGGAACTGGGGCCAACGTCCTGACTTTC - TRBV4-3 once 17 TRBJ2-6
CASSKVGTGDLGELFF TGTGCCAGCAGCAAAGTTGGGACAGGGGATCTCGGGGAGCTGTTTTTT - TRBV21-1 - 16 TRBJ2-2
CASREDQSGAYERYF TGCGCCAGCAGAGAGGATCAGTCGGGCGCCTACGAGCGGTACTTC - TRBV4-1 - 15 TRBJ2-4
CATSDPNRTPSGANVLTF TGTGCCACCAGTGATCCCAACAGGACCCCCTCTGGGGCCAACGTCCTGACTTTC - TRBV24-1 many 18 TRBJ2-6
CASSLGLAHEQYF TGTGCCAGCAGTTTGGGCCTAGCACACGAGCAGTACTTC - TRBV27 many 13 TRBJ2-7
CASSFSFEGAITDTQYF TGTGCCAGCAGTTTTTCCTTCGAGGGGGCAATTACAGATACGCAGTATTTT TRBD1 TRBV28 - 17 TRBJ2-3
CASSYSLQGRGIPSYEQYF TGTGCCAGCAGTTACTCACTCCAGGGCAGGGGAATCCCCTCCTACGAGCAGTACTTC - TRBV6-2/TRBV6-3 - 19 TRBJ2-7
CASITGGYGYTF TGTGCCAGCATCACAGGGGGCTATGGCTACACCTTC TRBD1 TRBV28 - 12 TRBJ1-2
CSARDWGGGKSSYNEQFF TGCAGTGCTAGAGATTGGGGGGGCGGGAAAAGCTCCTACAATGAGCAGTTCTTC - TRBV20-1 - 18 TRBJ2-1
CSARSPPGQGTTDTQYF TGCAGTGCTAGATCTCCTCCGGGACAGGGCACTACAGATACGCAGTATTTT TRBD1 TRBV20-1 - 17 TRBJ2-3
CASSLAPHNEQFF TGTGCCAGCAGCTTAGCCCCCCACAATGAGCAGTTCTTC - TRBV7-9 many 13 TRBJ2-1
CASSPGLVSNQPQHF TGTGCCAGCAGCCCCGGACTGGTTAGCAATCAGCCCCAGCATTTT - TRBV6-6 few 15 TRBJ1-5
CASSQDLSRSFYGHTF TGTGCCAGCAGCCAAGATTTAAGTAGAAGCTTCTATGGCCACACCTTC - TRBV4-2 - 16 TRBJ1-2
CASSFSGHRGGYTF TGTGCCAGCAGTTTTTCGGGACATAGGGGGGGCTACACCTTC - TRBV12-3/TRBV12-4 few 14 TRBJ1-2
CSARDGTAYQETQYF TGCAGTGCTAGAGATGGGACAGCGTACCAAGAGACCCAGTACTTC TRBD1 TRBV20-1 - 15 TRBJ2-5
CAGSRGGYQETQYF TGCGCCGGCAGCCGGGGAGGGTACCAAGAGACCCAGTACTTC TRBD2 TRBV5-1 - 14 TRBJ2-5
CASSLGLVGEQFF TGCGCCAGCAGCCTGGGACTAGTGGGTGAGCAGTTCTTC TRBD2 TRBV4-1 many 13 TRBJ2-1
CSAWNSLTSGRRGQYF TGCAGTGCTTGGAACTCTTTGACTAGCGGGAGACGGGGGCAGTACTTC TRBD2 TRBV20-1 - 16 TRBJ2-7
CASSQPGPAGTGELFF TGCGCCAGCAGCCAACCGGGTCCAGCAGGCACCGGGGAGCTGTTTTTT - TRBV4-1 - 16 TRBJ2-2
CSATGTSSVEQFF TGCAGTGCTACCGGGACTAGTTCGGTCGAGCAGTTCTTC TRBD2 TRBV20-1 few 13 TRBJ2-1
CASSYSSQSKETQYF TGTGCCAGCAGTTACTCGAGTCAGAGTAAAGAGACCCAGTACTTC - TRBV6-5 - 15 TRBJ2-5
CSASTGTGSSYNEQFF TGCAGTGCTAGCACCGGGACAGGGAGCTCCTACAATGAGCAGTTCTTC TRBD1 TRBV20-1 - 16 TRBJ2-1
CAYRRTSSTDTQYF TGTGCCTACCGGAGGACCTCTAGCACAGATACGCAGTATTTT - TRBV5-4 once 14 TRBJ2-3
CSVVRSDSYEQYF TGCAGCGTTGTACGTTCAGACTCCTACGAGCAGTACTTC - TRBV29-1 many 13 TRBJ2-7
CASSQEYGTNSNQPQHF TGCGCCAGCAGCCAAGAGTACGGGACAAATAGCAATCAGCCCCAGCATTTT - TRBV4-1 few 17 TRBJ1-5
CASSARQGPTGANVLTF TGTGCCAGCAGTGCCAGACAGGGCCCCACTGGGGCCAACGTCCTGACTTTC TRBD1 TRBV12-3/TRBV12-4 once 17 TRBJ2-6
CASSLGLGGPRGEEQYF TGTGCCAGCAGCTTGGGCCTGGGGGGCCCAAGAGGGGAGGAGCAGTACTTC - TRBV5-6 few 17 TRBJ2-7
CASSLLEGMQFF TGTGCCAGCAGCTTATTGGAGGGGATGCAGTTCTTC - TRBV7-9 few 12 TRBJ2-1
CAWSESEKLFF TGTGCCTGGAGTGAGTCGGAAAAACTGTTTTTT - TRBV30 - 11 TRBJ1-4
CASSSRDGPYEQYF TGTGCCAGCAGTTCCCGGGACGGACCCTACGAGCAGTACTTC - TRBV12-3/TRBV12-4 - 14 TRBJ2-7
CASTAPQGVDTEAFF TGTGCCAGCACCGCTCCACAGGGGGTGGACACTGAAGCTTTCTTT TRBD1 TRBV7-9 few 15 TRBJ1-1
CASGYSPGPDTQYF TGTGCCAGCGGATACAGTCCTGGGCCAGATACGCAGTATTTT - TRBV4-2 - 14 TRBJ2-3